The rows below give T cell receptor beta chains drawn from one sample of a study of technical replicates of blood from a few donors. Measured with immunoSEQ multiplex PCR; TCRdb has only the in-frame clones, and not every one. The sample lists approximately 79,000 clones, 90% to 95% occurring once. Source material: T cells isolated from PBMCs. The receptors originated from a human donor in good health. Each CDR3 is given with its conserved first and last residue. A D gene is named only where the DNA matches it firmly. Not every row has a clone size; where given, it reads once, few, many or a size class.

j_call | clone_size | d_call | v_call | cdr3_aa | cdr3_nt
TRBJ2-7 | . | TRBD2 | TRBV5-6 | CASSLAGSYEQYF | TGTGCCAGCAGCCTAGCGGGATCCTACGAGCAGTACTTC
TRBJ2-3 | . | . | TRBV6-1 | CASSEAGYYSTQYF | TGTGCCAGCAGTGAAGCGGGTTACTATAGTACGCAGTATTTT
TRBJ2-7 | . | TRBD1 | TRBV7-6 | CASSIGQGYEQYF | TGTGCCAGCAGCATTGGACAGGGCTACGAGCAGTACTTC
TRBJ2-1 | once | TRBD1 | TRBV7-3 | CASSLSPGTGGAYNEQFF | TGTGCCAGCAGCTTAAGTCCCGGGACAGGGGGCGCGTACAATGAGCAGTTCTTC
TRBJ2-1 | . | TRBD2 | TRBV2 | CASSKAGEYYNEQFF | TGTGCCAGCAGTAAGGCGGGAGAGTACTACAATGAGCAGTTCTTC
TRBJ2-7 | . | TRBD2 | TRBV27 | CASAPSGWAYEQYF | TGTGCCAGCGCCCCTAGCGGGTGGGCCTACGAGCAGTACTTC
TRBJ2-3 | . | . | TRBV27 | CASSGLLTDTQYF | TGTGCCAGCAGCGGACTACTCACAGATACGCAGTATTTT
TRBJ1-1 | . | . | TRBV10-3 | CAIKTANTEAFF | TGTGCCATCAAAACAGCTAACACTGAAGCTTTCTTT
TRBJ2-6 | . | TRBD1 | TRBV2 | CASSEQGVNVLTF | TGTGCCAGCAGTGAACAGGGGGTTAACGTCCTGACTTTC
TRBJ1-3 | few | . | TRBV10-1 | CASSLGGIGNTIYF | TGCGCCAGCAGTCTAGGAGGAATCGGAAACACCATATATTTT
TRBJ2-1 | . | TRBD2 | TRBV9 | CASSPSGTYNEQFF | TGTGCCAGCAGCCCCAGCGGGACCTACAATGAGCAGTTCTTC
TRBJ2-7 | . | TRBD2 | TRBV9 | CASSLAGSYEQYF | TGTGCCAGCAGCCTAGCGGGATCCTACGAGCAGTACTTC
TRBJ1-5 | . | TRBD1 | TRBV6-1 | CASSEHRGQPQHF | TGTGCCAGCAGTGAACACAGGGGGCAGCCCCAGCATTTT
TRBJ2-7 | . | . | TRBV9 | CASSVTSSYEQYF | TGTGCCAGCAGCGTAACATCGTCCTACGAGCAGTACTTC
TRBJ1-4 | . | . | TRBV5-5 | CASSLDESGINEKLFF | TGTGCCAGCAGCTTGGACGAGTCAGGGATTAATGAAAAACTGTTTTTT
TRBJ2-1 | . | . | TRBV4-2 | CASSQSYWTEPELSYNEQFF | TGTGCCAGCAGCCAATCTTATTGGACAGAGCCAGAATTATCCTACAATGAGCAGTTCTTC
TRBJ2-7 | . | . | TRBV9 | CASSVYGGWTYEQYF | TGTGCCAGCAGCGTTTACGGCGGGTGGACGTACGAGCAGTACTTC
TRBJ2-2 | . | . | TRBV10-2 | CASSERLNAGELFF | TGCGCCAGCAGTGAGAGACTGAACGCCGGGGAGCTGTTTTTT
TRBJ2-5 | . | . | TRBV4-2 | CASSQFSSVQETQYF | TGTGCCAGCAGCCAATTCTCTAGCGTCCAAGAGACCCAGTACTTC
TRBJ2-7 | . | . | TRBV30 | CAWSGGWGDYEQYF | TGTGCCTGGAGTGGGGGCTGGGGGGACTACGAGCAGTACTTC
TRBJ2-3 | . | TRBD1 | TRBV25-1 | CASSDRTGVTDTQYF | TGTGCCAGCAGTGACCGGACAGGGGTTACAGATACGCAGTATTTT
TRBJ2-5 | . | . | TRBV5-1 | CASSPAGYQETQYF | TGCGCCAGCAGCCCGGCGGGATACCAAGAGACCCAGTACTTC
TRBJ2-7 | . | TRBD2 | TRBV29-1 | CSVEGLAGSSYEQYF | TGCAGCGTTGAGGGACTAGCGGGAAGTTCCTACGAGCAGTACTTC
TRBJ1-1 | . | TRBD1 | TRBV30 | CACNGQGNEAFF | TGTGCCTGCAATGGACAGGGAAATGAAGCTTTCTTT
TRBJ1-2 | . | . | TRBV5-1 | CASSTEITQGAYGYTF | TGCGCCAGCAGCACTGAGATTACACAGGGTGCTTATGGCTACACCTTC
TRBJ2-7 | . | TRBD2 | TRBV11-3 | CASSSGTSGRGEQYF | TGTGCCAGCAGCTCCGGGACTAGCGGGAGGGGAGAGCAGTACTTC
TRBJ1-1 | . | . | TRBV7-2 | CASSSPQGGTEAFF | TGTGCCAGCAGCTCTCCTCAGGGCGGCACTGAAGCTTTCTTT
TRBJ2-7 | . | . | TRBV7-6 | CASSSPTNEQYF | TGTGCCAGCAGCTCTCCTACCAACGAGCAGTACTTC
TRBJ1-4 | . | TRBD1 | TRBV4-2 | CASSQEGQGNEKLFF | TGTGCCAGCAGCCAAGAGGGACAGGGTAATGAAAAACTGTTTTTT
TRBJ1-1 | . | . | TRBV30 | CAWSAAGTEAFF | TGTGCCTGGAGCGCCGCAGGCACTGAAGCTTTCTTT
TRBJ2-5 | . | . | TRBV2 | CASSDQLARETQYF | TGTGCCAGCAGTGATCAGTTGGCCCGAGAGACCCAGTACTTC
TRBJ2-3 | once | TRBD1 | TRBV18 | CASSPGTDNTDTQYF | TGTGCCAGCTCACCGGGGACAGATAACACAGATACGCAGTATTTT
TRBJ2-1 | . | TRBD2 | TRBV11-3 | CASSLQAGAYNEQFF | TGTGCCAGCAGCTTACAAGCGGGGGCCTACAATGAGCAGTTCTTC
TRBJ2-7 | . | TRBD1 | TRBV25-1 | CASSAVPGQGAIEQYF | TGTGCCAGCAGTGCGGTCCCGGGACAGGGGGCGATCGAGCAGTACTTC
TRBJ2-7 | . | . | TRBV11-2 | CASSLVGQGYF | TGTGCCAGCAGCTTAGTCGGGCAGGGGTACTTC
TRBJ2-7 | . | TRBD1 | TRBV10-1 | CASSGDRENEQYF | TGCGCCAGCAGTGGAGACAGGGAGAACGAGCAGTACTTC
TRBJ2-6 | . | TRBD1 | TRBV5-8 | CASSEFTGGLGANVLTF | TGTGCCAGCAGCGAGTTTACAGGGGGCCTTGGGGCCAACGTCCTGACTTTC
TRBJ2-5 | . | . | TRBV18 | CASSPLSQETQYF | TGTGCCAGCTCACCACTTAGTCAAGAGACCCAGTACTTC
TRBJ2-7 | . | . | TRBV4-1 | CASSQDYNEQYF | TGCGCCAGCAGCCAAGATTACAACGAGCAGTACTTC